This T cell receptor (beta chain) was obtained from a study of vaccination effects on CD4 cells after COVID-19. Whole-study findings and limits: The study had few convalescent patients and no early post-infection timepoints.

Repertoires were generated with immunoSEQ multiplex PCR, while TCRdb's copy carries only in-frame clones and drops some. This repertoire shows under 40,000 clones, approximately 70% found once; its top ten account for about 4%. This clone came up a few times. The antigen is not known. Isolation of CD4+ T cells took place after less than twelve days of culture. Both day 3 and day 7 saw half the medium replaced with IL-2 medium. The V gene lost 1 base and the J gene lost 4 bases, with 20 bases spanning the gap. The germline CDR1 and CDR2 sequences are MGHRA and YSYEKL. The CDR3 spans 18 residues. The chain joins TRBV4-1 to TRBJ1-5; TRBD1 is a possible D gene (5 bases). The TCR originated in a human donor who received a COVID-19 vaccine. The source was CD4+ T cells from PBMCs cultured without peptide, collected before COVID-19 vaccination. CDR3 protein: CASSQAYRTGASNQPQHF. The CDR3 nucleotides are TGCGCCAGCAGCCAAGCCTATAGGACCGGGGCCTCTAATCAGCCCCAGCATTTT.